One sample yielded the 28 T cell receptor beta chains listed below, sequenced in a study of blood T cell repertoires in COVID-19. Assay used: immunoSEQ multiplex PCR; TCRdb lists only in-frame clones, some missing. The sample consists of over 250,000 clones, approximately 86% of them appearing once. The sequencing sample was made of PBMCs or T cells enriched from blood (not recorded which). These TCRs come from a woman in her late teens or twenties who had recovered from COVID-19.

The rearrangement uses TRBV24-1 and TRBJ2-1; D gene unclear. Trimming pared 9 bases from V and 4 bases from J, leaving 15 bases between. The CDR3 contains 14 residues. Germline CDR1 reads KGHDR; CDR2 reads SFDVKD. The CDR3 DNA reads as TGTGCCACCGATACTCGGGTCCTATACAATGAGCAGTTCTTC. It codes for CATDTRVLYNEQFF.

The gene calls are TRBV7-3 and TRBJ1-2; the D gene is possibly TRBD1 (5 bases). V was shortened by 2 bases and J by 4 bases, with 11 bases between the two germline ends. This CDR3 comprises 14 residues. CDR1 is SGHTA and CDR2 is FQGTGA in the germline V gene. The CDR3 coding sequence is TGTGCCAGCAGCTTAGGGGGGAAAAGCTATGGCTACACCTTC. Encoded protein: CASSLGGKSYGYTF.

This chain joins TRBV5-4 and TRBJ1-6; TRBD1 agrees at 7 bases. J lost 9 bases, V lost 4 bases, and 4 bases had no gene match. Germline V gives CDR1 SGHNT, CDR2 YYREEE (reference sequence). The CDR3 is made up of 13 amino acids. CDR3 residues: CASSQDRVSPLHF. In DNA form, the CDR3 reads TGTGCCAGCAGCCAAGACAGGGTTTCACCCCTCCACTTT.

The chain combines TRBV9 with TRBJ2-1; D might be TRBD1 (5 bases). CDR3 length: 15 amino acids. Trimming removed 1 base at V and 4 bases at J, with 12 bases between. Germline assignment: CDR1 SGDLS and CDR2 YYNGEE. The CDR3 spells CASSVQGVSYNEQFF. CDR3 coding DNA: TGTGCCAGCAGCGTACAAGGGGTGAGTTACAATGAGCAGTTCTTC.

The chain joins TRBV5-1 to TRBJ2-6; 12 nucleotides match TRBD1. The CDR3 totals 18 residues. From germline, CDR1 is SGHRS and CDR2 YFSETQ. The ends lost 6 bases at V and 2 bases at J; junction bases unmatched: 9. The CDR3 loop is CASISVGQGAAGANVLTF. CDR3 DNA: TGCGCCAGCATCTCCGTGGGACAGGGGGCCGCTGGGGCCAACGTCCTGACTTTC.

The CDR3 here is CASSQDVLAGGLSLLYQETQYF. In nucleotides, the CDR3 is TGTGCCAGCAGCCAAGACGTACTAGCGGGAGGTCTATCATTATTGTACCAAGAGACCCAGTACTTC. The chain links TRBV3-1 (or the pseudogene TRBV3-2) to TRBJ2-5, with TRBD2 matching 12 bases. V was clipped by 0 bases and J by 0 bases; unmatched bases: 17. CDR3 length: 22 residues. Germline lookup yields CDR1 LGHDT and CDR2 YNNKEL (reference sequence).

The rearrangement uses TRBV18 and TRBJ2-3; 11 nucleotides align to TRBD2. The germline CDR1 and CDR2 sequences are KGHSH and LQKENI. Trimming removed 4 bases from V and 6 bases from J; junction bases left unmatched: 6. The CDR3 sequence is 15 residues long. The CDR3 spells CASSQLAGESDTQYF. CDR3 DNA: TGTGCCAGCTCACAACTAGCGGGAGAGTCGGATACGCAGTATTTT.

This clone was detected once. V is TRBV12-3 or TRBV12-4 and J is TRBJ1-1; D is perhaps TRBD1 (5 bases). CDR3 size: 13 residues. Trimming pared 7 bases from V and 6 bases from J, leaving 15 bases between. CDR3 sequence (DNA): TGTGCCAGCATCCTATCGGGGGGTGCTGAAGCTTTCTTT. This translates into CASILSGGAEAFF.

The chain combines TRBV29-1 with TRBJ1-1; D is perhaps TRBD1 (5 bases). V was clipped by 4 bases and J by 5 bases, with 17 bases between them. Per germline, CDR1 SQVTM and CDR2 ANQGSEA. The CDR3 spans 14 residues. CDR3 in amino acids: CSVGVLGTGTEAFF. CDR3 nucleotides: TGCAGCGTTGGGGTTTTGGGGACTGGGACTGAAGCTTTCTTT. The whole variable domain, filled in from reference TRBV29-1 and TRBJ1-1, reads SAVISQKPSRDICQRGTSLTIQCQVDSQVTMMFWYRQQPGQSLTLIATANQGSEATYESGFVIDKFPISRPNLTFSTLTVSNMSPEDSSIYLCSVGVLGTGTEAFFGQGTRLTVV.

CDR3 loop: CASSPGADTQYF. DNA of the CDR3: TGTGCCAGCAGCCCAGGCGCGGATACGCAGTATTTT. This chain links TRBV7-3 with TRBJ2-3; D not resolved. Per germline, CDR1 SGHTA and CDR2 FQGTGA. The CDR3 has 12 residues. Trimming took off 5 bases at V and 6 bases at J, with 9 bases between the two ends. Together with reference TRBV7-3 and TRBJ2-3, the CDR3 gives the full variable domain: GAGVSQTPSNKVTEKGKYVELRCDPISGHTALYWYRQSLGQGPEFLIYFQGTGAADDSGLPNDRFFAVRPEGSVSTLKIQRTERGDSAVYLCASSPGADTQYFGPGTRLTVL.

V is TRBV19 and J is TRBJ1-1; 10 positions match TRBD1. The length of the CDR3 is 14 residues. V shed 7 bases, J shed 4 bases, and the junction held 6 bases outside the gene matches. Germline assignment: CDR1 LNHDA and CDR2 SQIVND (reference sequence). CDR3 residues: CASTRTGGGTEAFF. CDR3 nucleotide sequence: TGTGCCAGTACCAGGACAGGGGGGGGCACTGAAGCTTTCTTT.

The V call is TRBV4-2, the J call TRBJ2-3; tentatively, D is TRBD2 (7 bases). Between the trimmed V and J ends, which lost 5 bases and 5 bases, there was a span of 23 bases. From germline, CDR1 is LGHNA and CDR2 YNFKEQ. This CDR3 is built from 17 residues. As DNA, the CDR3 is TGTGCCAGCAGCGACACTGCCTCGGGGGGCCGACGAGATACGCAGTATTTT. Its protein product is CASSDTASGGRRDTQYF.

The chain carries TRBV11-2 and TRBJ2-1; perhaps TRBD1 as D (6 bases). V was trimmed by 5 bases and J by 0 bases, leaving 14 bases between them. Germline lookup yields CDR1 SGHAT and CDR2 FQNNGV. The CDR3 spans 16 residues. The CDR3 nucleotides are TGTGCCAGCAGCCCTTTAGGACAGAGCTCCTACAATGAGCAGTTCTTC. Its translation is CASSPLGQSSYNEQFF.

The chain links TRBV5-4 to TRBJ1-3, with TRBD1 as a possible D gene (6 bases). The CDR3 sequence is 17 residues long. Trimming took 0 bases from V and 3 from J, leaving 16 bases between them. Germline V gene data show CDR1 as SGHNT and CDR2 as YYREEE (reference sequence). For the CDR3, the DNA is TGTGCCAGCAGCTTGGGGGGTGGGGGCACAGGTGGAAACACCATATATTTT. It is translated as CASSLGGGGTGGNTIYF.

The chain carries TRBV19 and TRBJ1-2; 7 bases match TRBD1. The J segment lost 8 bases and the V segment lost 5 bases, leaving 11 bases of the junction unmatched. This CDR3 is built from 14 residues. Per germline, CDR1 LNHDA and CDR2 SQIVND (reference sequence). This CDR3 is CASSPESTGFGYTF. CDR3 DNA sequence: TGTGCCAGTAGTCCGGAGTCGACAGGGTTCGGCTACACCTTC. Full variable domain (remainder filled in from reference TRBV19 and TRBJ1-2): DGGITQSPKYLFRKEGQNVTLSCEQNLNHDAMYWYRQDPGQGLRLIYYSQIVNDFQKGDIAEGYSVSREKKESFPLTVTSAQKNPTAFYLCASSPESTGFGYTFGSGTRLTVV.

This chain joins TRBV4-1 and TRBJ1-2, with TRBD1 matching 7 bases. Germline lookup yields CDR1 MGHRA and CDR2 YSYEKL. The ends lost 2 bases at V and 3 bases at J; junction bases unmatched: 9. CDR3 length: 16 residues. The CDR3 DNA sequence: TGCGCCAGCAGCCAACACCCACTCGACAGGGACTATGGCTACACCTTC. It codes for CASSQHPLDRDYGYTF.

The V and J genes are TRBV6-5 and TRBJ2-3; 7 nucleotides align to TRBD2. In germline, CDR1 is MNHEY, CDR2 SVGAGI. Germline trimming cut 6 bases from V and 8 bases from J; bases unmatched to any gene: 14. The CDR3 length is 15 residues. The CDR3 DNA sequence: TGTGCCAGCAGCGACGCCGGGACTACTGTGGGTACGCAGTATTTT. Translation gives CASSDAGTTVGTQYF.

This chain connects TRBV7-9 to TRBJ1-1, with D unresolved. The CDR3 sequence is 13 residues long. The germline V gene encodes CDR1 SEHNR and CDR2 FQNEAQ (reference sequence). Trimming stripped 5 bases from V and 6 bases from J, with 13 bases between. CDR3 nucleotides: TGTGCCAGCAGCCCCTCGGAGGGCCCTGAAGCTTTCTTT. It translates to CASSPSEGPEAFF.

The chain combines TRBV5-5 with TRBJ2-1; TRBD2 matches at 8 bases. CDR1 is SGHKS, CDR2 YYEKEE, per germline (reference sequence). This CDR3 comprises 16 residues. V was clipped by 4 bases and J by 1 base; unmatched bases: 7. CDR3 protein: CASSAGLARSYNEQFF. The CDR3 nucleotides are TGTGCCAGCAGCGCCGGACTAGCCCGGTCCTACAATGAGCAGTTCTTC.

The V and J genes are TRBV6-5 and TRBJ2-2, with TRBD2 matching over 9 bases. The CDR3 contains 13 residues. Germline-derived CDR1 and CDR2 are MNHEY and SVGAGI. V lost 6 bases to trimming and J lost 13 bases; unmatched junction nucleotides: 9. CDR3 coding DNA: TGTGCCAGCAGCCCCGGGCGGGGGGGCGGGCTGTTTTTT. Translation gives CASSPGRGGGLFF.

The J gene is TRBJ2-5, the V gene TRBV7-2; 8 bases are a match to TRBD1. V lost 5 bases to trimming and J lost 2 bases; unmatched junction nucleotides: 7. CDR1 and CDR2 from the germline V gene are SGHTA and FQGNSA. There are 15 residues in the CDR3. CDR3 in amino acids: CASSPDRGYQETQYF. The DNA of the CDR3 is TGTGCCAGCAGCCCAGACAGGGGATATCAAGAGACCCAGTACTTC.

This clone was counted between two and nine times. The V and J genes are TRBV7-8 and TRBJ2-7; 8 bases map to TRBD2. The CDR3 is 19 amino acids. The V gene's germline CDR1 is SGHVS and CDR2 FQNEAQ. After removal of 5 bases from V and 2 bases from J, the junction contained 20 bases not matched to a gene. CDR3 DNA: TGTGCCAGCAGCAAGAGGTTCGGGGTGCCTAGCGGGCAGACCTACGAGCAGTACTTC. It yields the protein CASSKRFGVPSGQTYEQYF.

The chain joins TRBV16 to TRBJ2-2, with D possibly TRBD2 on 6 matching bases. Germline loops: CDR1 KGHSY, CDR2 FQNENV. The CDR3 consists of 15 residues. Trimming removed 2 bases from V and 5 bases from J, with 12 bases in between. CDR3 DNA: TGTGCCAGCAGCCAAGGGGCCCGGGAGACCGGGGAGCTGTTTTTT. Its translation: CASSQGARETGELFF.

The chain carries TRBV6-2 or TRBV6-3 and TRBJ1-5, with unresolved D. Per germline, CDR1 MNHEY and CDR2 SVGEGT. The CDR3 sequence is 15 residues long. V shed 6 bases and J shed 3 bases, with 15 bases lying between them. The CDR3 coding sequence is TGTGCCAGCAGCCCCCTCGTCAGTTTCAATCAGCCCCAGCATTTT. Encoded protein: CASSPLVSFNQPQHF.

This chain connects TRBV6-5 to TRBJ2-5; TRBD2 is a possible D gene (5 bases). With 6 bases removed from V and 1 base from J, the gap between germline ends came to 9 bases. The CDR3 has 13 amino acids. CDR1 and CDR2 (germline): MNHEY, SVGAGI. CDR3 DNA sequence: TGTGCCAGCAGCGTCCGGGGCCAAGAGACCCAGTACTTC. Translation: CASSVRGQETQYF.

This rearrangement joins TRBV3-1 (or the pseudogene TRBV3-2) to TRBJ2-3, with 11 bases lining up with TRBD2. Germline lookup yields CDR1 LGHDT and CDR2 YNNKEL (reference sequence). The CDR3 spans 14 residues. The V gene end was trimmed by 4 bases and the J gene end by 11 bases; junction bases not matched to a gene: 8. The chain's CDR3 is CASSLSSGGGKQYF. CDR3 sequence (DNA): TGTGCCAGCAGCCTAAGTAGCGGGGGGGGCAAGCAGTATTTT.

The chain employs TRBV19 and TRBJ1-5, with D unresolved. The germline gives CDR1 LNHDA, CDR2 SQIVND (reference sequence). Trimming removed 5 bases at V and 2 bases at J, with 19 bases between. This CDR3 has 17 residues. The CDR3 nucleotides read TGTGCCAGTAGTTCGTGGACTCCCCGGCGACGCAATCAGCCCCAGCATTTT. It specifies CASSSWTPRRRNQPQHF.

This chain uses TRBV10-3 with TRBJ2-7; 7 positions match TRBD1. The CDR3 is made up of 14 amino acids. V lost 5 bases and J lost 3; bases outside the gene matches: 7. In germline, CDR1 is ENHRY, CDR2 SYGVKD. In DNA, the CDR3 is TGTGCCATCAGTTCCGGGACAGAGTTCTACGAGCAGTACTTC. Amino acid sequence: CAISSGTEFYEQYF.